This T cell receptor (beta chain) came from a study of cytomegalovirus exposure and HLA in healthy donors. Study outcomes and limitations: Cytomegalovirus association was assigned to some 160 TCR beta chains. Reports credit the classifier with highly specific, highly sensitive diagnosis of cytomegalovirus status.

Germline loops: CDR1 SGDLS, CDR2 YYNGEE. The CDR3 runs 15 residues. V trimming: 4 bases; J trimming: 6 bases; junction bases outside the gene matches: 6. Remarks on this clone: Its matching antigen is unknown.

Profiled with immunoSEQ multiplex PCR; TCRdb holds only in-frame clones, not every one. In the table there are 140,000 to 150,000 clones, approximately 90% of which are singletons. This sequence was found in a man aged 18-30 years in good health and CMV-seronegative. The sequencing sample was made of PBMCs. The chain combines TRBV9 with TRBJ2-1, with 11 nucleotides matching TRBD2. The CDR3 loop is CASSTSGSKVNEQFF. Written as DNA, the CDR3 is TGTGCCAGCAGCACTAGCGGGAGTAAGGTCAATGAGCAGTTCTTC.